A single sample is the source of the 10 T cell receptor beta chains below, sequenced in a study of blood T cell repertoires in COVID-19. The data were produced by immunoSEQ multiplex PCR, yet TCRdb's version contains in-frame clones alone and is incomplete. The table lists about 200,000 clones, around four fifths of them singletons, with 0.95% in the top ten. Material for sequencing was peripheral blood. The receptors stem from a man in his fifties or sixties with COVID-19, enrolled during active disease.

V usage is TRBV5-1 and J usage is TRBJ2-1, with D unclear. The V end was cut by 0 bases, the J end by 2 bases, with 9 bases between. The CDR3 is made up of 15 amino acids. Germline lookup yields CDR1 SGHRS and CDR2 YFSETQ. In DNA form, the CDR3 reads TGCGCCAGCAGCTTGGACTCGCGGACCTACAATGAGCAGTTCTTC. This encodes CASSLDSRTYNEQFF.

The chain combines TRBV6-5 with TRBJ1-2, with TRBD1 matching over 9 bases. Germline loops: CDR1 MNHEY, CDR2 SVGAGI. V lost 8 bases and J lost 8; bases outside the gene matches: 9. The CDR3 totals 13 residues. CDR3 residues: CASSPWDRVGYTF. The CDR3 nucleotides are TGTGCCAGCTCCCCCTGGGACAGGGTCGGCTACACCTTC.

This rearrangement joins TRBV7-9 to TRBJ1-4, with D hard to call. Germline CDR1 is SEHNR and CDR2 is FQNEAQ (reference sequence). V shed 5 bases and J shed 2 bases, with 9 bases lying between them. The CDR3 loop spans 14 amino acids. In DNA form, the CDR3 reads TGTGCCAGCAGCCCCATTCGGACTAATGAAAAACTGTTTTTT. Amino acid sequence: CASSPIRTNEKLFF.

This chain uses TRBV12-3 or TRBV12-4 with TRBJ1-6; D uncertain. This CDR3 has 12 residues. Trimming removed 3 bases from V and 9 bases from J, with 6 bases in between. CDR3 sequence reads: CASSFMSSPLHF. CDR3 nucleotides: TGTGCCAGCAGTTTTATGAGTTCACCCCTCCACTTT.

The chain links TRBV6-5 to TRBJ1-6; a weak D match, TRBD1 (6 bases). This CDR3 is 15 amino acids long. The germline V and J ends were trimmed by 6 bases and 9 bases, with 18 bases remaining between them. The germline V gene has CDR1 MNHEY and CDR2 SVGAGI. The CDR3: CASRLEGGTVSPLHF. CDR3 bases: TGTGCCAGCAGGCTGGAGGGGGGGACGGTTTCACCCCTCCACTTT.

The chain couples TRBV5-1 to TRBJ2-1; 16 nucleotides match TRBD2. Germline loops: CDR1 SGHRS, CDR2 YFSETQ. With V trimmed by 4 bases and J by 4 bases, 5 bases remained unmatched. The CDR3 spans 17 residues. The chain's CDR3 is CASSPGTSGGGYNEQFF. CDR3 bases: TGCGCCAGCAGCCCCGGGACTAGCGGGGGGGGGTACAATGAGCAGTTCTTC.

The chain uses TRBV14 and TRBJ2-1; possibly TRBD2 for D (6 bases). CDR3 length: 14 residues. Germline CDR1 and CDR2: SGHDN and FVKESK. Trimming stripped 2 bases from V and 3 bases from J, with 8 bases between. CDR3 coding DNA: TGTGCCAGCAGCCAACGGGGGTTCTACAATGAGCAGTTCTTC. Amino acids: CASSQRGFYNEQFF.

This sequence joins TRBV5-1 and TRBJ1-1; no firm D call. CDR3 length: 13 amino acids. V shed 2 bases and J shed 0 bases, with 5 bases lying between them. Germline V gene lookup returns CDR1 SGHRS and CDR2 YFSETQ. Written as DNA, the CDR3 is TGCGCCAGCAGCTTTACAGTGAACACTGAAGCTTTCTTT. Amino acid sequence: CASSFTVNTEAFF.

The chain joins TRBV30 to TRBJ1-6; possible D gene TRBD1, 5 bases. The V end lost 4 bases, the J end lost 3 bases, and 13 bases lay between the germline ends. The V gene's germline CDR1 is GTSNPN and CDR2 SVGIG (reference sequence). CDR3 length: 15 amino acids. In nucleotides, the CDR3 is TGTGCCTGGACGGTGGGGCTAATCTATAATTCACCCCTCCACTTT. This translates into CAWTVGLIYNSPLHF.

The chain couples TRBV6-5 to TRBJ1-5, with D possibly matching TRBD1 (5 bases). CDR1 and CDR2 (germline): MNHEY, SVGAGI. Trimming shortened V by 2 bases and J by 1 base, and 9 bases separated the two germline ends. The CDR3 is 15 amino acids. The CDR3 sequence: CASSYGHPSNQPQHF. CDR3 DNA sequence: TGTGCCAGCAGTTACGGACACCCAAGCAATCAGCCCCAGCATTTT.